This TCR beta chain was sequenced in a study of control samples from healthy donors and cancer patients. CDR3 length equals 15 residues. Germline CDR1 reads KGHSH; CDR2 reads LQKENI. Trimming pared 1 base from V and 0 bases from J, leaving 6 bases between. Here immunoSEQ multiplex PCR was the method, and the copy in TCRdb shows in-frame clones only, minus some. The profile shows under 200,000 clones, 94% of them singletons. V gene TRBV18 combines with J gene TRBJ2-2; no firm D call. The sequenced sample was PBMCs. The sequence derives from a man aged 55 to 70 with colorectal cancer. DNA for the CDR3: TGTGCCAGCTCACCACTGACCTCGAACACCGGGGAGCTGTTTTTT. Protein sequence: CASSPLTSNTGELFF. The whole variable domain, filled in from reference TRBV18 and TRBJ2-2, reads NAGVMQNPRHLVRRRGQEARLRCSPMKGHSHVYWYRQLPEEGLKFMVYLQKENIIDESGMPKERFSAEFPKEGPSILRIQQVVRGDSAAYFCASSPLTSNTGELFFGEGSRLTVL.